A selection of T cell receptor beta chains follows, all from one sample in a study of OX40 agonist ivuxolimab in advanced cancers. Only in-frame clones appear in the TCRdb table, and some are missing; sequencing was by immunoSEQ multiplex PCR. The sample records about 140,000 clones, approximately 94% being singletons. The sequenced sample was CD4+ or CD8+ T cells sorted from blood, obtained in a trial of the OX40 agonist ivuxolimab. These receptors were obtained from an adult with an advanced solid tumor such as melanoma, head and neck, liver or kidney cancer. Each CDR3 is given with its conserved first and last residue. The D gene is left open where the match is weak. Clone size, where shown, is once, few, many, or a class for clones that have expanded.

size: -; D: -; V: TRBV2; J: TRBJ1-3; CDR3: CASSFRTQRRPGNTIYF; DNA: TGTGCCAGCAGTTTTAGGACTCAAAGGCGGCCTGGAAACACCATATATTTT
size: -; D: -; V: TRBV4-3; J: TRBJ2-1; CDR3: CASSRGAGNEQFF; DNA: TGCGCCAGCAGCCGGGGGGCAGGCAATGAGCAGTTCTTC
size: -; D: -; V: TRBV6-6; J: TRBJ2-1; CDR3: CASSPSVYNEQFF; DNA: TGTGCCAGCAGCCCCTCAGTCTACAATGAGCAGTTCTTC
size: -; D: -; V: TRBV28; J: TRBJ1-1; CDR3: CASSFGGNTEAFF; DNA: TGTGCCAGCAGTTTTGGGGGGAACACTGAAGCTTTCTTT
size: -; D: -; V: TRBV2; J: TRBJ1-1; CDR3: CASSGESVRRNTEAFF; DNA: TGTGCCAGCAGTGGGGAATCAGTTCGGAGGAACACTGAAGCTTTCTTT
size: -; D: -; V: TRBV27; J: TRBJ1-6; CDR3: CASSLRGRIYNSPLHF; DNA: TGTGCCAGCAGTTTAAGGGGACGGATCTATAATTCACCCCTCCACTTT
size: -; D: -; V: TRBV7-3; J: TRBJ1-3; CDR3: CASSFVGGSGNTIYF; DNA: TGTGCCAGCAGCTTCGTAGGGGGCTCTGGAAACACCATATATTTT
size: -; D: -; V: TRBV7-7; J: TRBJ2-3; CDR3: CASSSRRQDTQYF; DNA: TGTGCCAGCAGCTCCCGGCGACAAGATACGCAGTATTTT
size: -; D: TRBD1; V: TRBV6-1; J: TRBJ1-2; CDR3: CASSEAGQTANYGYTF; DNA: TGTGCCAGCAGTGAAGCGGGACAGACTGCTAACTATGGCTACACCTTC
size: -; D: TRBD1; V: TRBV2; J: TRBJ2-1; CDR3: CASGQQGVYNEQFF; DNA: TGTGCCAGCGGACAACAGGGGGTCTACAATGAGCAGTTCTTC
size: -; D: TRBD1; V: TRBV9; J: TRBJ2-5; CDR3: CASSAGQIETQYF; DNA: TGTGCCAGCAGCGCGGGACAGATAGAGACCCAGTACTTC
size: few; D: TRBD1; V: TRBV6-5; J: TRBJ1-4; CDR3: CASSRTGTNEKLFF; DNA: TGTGCCAGCAGTCGGACAGGGACTAATGAAAAACTGTTTTTT
size: once; D: TRBD1; V: TRBV6-6; J: TRBJ2-7; CDR3: CASSYSGQGPYEQYF; DNA: TGTGCCAGCAGTTACTCGGGACAGGGCCCCTACGAGCAGTACTTC
size: once; D: -; V: TRBV29-1; J: TRBJ1-1; CDR3: CSVERNQGNTEAFF; DNA: TGCAGCGTTGAAAGGAACCAGGGCAACACTGAAGCTTTCTTT
size: once; D: -; V: TRBV5-6; J: TRBJ2-7; CDR3: CASSLPTGQEQYF; DNA: TGTGCCAGCAGCTTGCCGACAGGTCAGGAGCAGTACTTC
size: -; D: -; V: TRBV19; J: TRBJ1-5; CDR3: CASSIAQGMVQPQHF; DNA: TGTGCCAGTAGTATAGCCCAGGGAATGGTTCAGCCCCAGCATTTT
size: -; D: -; V: TRBV21-1; J: TRBJ2-1; CDR3: CASSKGADRPDEQFF; DNA: TGTGCCAGCAGCAAGGGAGCGGACAGGCCGGATGAGCAGTTCTTC
size: -; D: -; V: TRBV7-2; J: TRBJ1-1; CDR3: CASSLRRNTEAFF; DNA: TGTGCCAGCAGCTTAAGGAGGAACACTGAAGCTTTCTTT
size: -; D: -; V: TRBV4-3; J: TRBJ1-1; CDR3: CASSQGMTRRDTEAFF; DNA: TGCGCCAGCAGCCAAGGGATGACCCGAAGAGACACTGAAGCTTTCTTT
size: -; D: -; V: TRBV15; J: TRBJ2-5; CDR3: CATSRGRNPGETQYF; DNA: TGTGCCACCAGCAGAGGACGGAACCCCGGGGAGACCCAGTACTTC
size: -; D: -; V: TRBV4-3; J: TRBJ1-6; CDR3: CASSQGPGQENSPLHF; DNA: TGCGCCAGCAGCCAAGGGCCAGGGCAAGAGAATTCACCCCTCCACTTT
size: -; D: TRBD1; V: TRBV23-1; J: TRBJ1-2; CDR3: CASSQGQVDGYTF; DNA: TGCGCCAGCAGTCAAGGACAGGTTGATGGCTACACCTTC
size: -; D: -; V: TRBV7-2; J: TRBJ2-5; CDR3: CASSPFLNLRAETQYF; DNA: TGTGCCAGCAGCCCTTTCTTGAACCTCAGGGCAGAGACCCAGTACTTC
size: -; D: TRBD1; V: TRBV11-2; J: TRBJ1-2; CDR3: CASSLARDRGGNYGYTF; DNA: TGTGCCAGCAGCTTAGCCCGGGACAGGGGAGGCAACTATGGCTACACCTTC
size: -; D: TRBD1; V: TRBV5-4; J: TRBJ1-2; CDR3: CASSLLTGGGHTF; DNA: TGTGCCAGCAGCTTGTTGACAGGGGGAGGCCACACCTTC
size: -; D: -; V: TRBV5-1; J: TRBJ1-1; CDR3: CASSLNRDTEAFF; DNA: TGCGCCAGCAGCTTGAACAGGGACACTGAAGCTTTCTTT
size: few; D: -; V: TRBV7-9; J: TRBJ2-5; CDR3: CASSQDGRETQYF; DNA: TGTGCCAGCAGCCAGGACGGCAGGGAGACCCAGTACTTC
size: -; D: -; V: TRBV5-1; J: TRBJ1-2; CDR3: CASSPGTDRANYGYTF; DNA: TGCGCCAGCAGCCCAGGGACCGACCGAGCGAACTATGGCTACACCTTC
size: -; D: -; V: TRBV7-8; J: TRBJ1-1; CDR3: CASSFGIRDTEAFF; DNA: TGTGCCAGCAGCTTTGGTATCAGGGACACTGAAGCTTTCTTT
size: -; D: -; V: TRBV7-2; J: TRBJ1-1; CDR3: CASSPDAGFTEAFF; DNA: TGTGCCAGCAGCCCCGATGCGGGTTTCACTGAAGCTTTCTTT
size: -; D: -; V: TRBV28; J: TRBJ2-4; CDR3: CASSPTTGNLAKNIQYF; DNA: TGTGCCAGCAGTCCTACAACAGGAAACCTAGCCAAAAACATTCAGTACTTC
size: -; D: -; V: TRBV28; J: TRBJ2-1; CDR3: CASIDFGGRGQFF; DNA: TGTGCCAGCATAGATTTTGGCGGGCGGGGGCAGTTCTTC
size: -; D: TRBD1; V: TRBV4-3; J: TRBJ1-2; CDR3: CASSHLTGGDGYTF; DNA: TGCGCCAGCAGCCACCTGACAGGGGGGGATGGCTACACCTTC
size: -; D: TRBD2; V: TRBV5-4; J: TRBJ2-3; CDR3: CASQNRTSPTDTQYF; DNA: TGTGCCTCCCAGAACAGGACTAGTCCCACAGATACGCAGTATTTT
size: -; D: TRBD1; V: TRBV27; J: TRBJ2-2; CDR3: CASSLRGWGTGSGFVTGELFF; DNA: TGTGCCAGCAGTTTACGGGGGTGGGGGACAGGGTCAGGATTTGTAACCGGGGAGCTGTTTTTT
size: -; D: -; V: TRBV4-3; J: TRBJ1-2; CDR3: CASSQESGLIYGYTF; DNA: TGCGCCAGCAGCCAAGAATCGGGACTTATCTATGGCTACACCTTC
size: -; D: -; V: TRBV10-1; J: TRBJ2-3; CDR3: CASSRTFDTQYF; DNA: TGCGCCAGCAGTAGGACGTTTGATACGCAGTATTTT
size: -; D: -; V: TRBV9; J: TRBJ1-2; CDR3: CASSVGRGYGYTF; DNA: TGTGCCAGCAGCGTAGGTCGGGGTTATGGCTACACCTTC
size: -; D: -; V: TRBV4-3; J: TRBJ2-7; CDR3: CASSQDASTVGSYEQYF; DNA: TGCGCCAGCAGCCAAGATGCCAGTACCGTAGGCTCCTACGAGCAGTACTTC
size: -; D: -; V: TRBV7-2; J: TRBJ2-3; CDR3: CASSLVWASTDTQYF; DNA: TGTGCCAGCAGCTTAGTGTGGGCCTCCACAGATACGCAGTATTTT